The present TCR beta chain was sequenced within a study of T cell repertoires in cytomegalovirus infection. For the study at large: Indications of both CMV infection and matching HLA type were provided by public TCR beta signatures.

Study-level results: Using cumulative public TCR beta family frequency, the authors identified those who carried CMV together with the relevant HLA.

For this clonotype: Its specificity is not known.

A single record per CDR3 protein comes from TCRdb applying MiXCR to the reads. The data hold fewer than 700,000 distinct CDR3 sequences, with approximately 25% observed a single time. The sample consisted of CD8+ T cells from PBMCs. This TCR came from a human donor in good health (CMV status not recorded). Some clones in this sample may be carry-over from other donors' samples.

The CDR3 DNA follows: TGTGCCAGTAGTCCTGGATACAGACCCTACGAGCAGTACTTC. Residues: CASSPGYRPYEQYF. The chain recombines TRBV19 with TRBJ2-7; D gene uncertain. Germline CDR1 reads LNHDA; CDR2 reads SQIVND (reference sequence). The CDR3 runs 14 residues. V was cut by 5 bases and J by 2 bases, with 13 bases left in between. The full variable domain, with the rest looked up from reference TRBV19 and TRBJ2-7, is DGGITQSPKYLFRKEGQNVTLSCEQNLNHDAMYWYRQDPGQGLRLIYYSQIVNDFQKGDIAEGYSVSREKKESFPLTVTSAQKNPTAFYLCASSPGYRPYEQYFGPGTRLTVT.